The text below deals with one TCR beta chain. The data belong to a study of control samples from healthy donors and cancer patients. Assay: immunoSEQ multiplex PCR; the TCRdb copy retains only in-frame clones and omits some. The sample shows around 33,000 clones, approximately 90% of them seen only once. Trimming took 8 bases from V and 1 from J, leaving 8 bases between them. The CDR3 runs 12 residues. Germline-derived CDR1 and CDR2 are MDHEN and SYDVKM. The clonotype comes from a woman aged 40 to 50 with lung cancer. The chain carries TRBV28 and TRBJ1-1; D not certain. Material for sequencing was PBMCs. The CDR3 sequence: CASVNRNTEAFF. DNA for the CDR3: TGTGCCAGCGTAAACCGGAACACTGAAGCTTTCTTT.